This T cell receptor (beta chain) was sequenced in a study of cytomegalovirus exposure and HLA in healthy donors. For the study at large: Earlier results showed roughly 120 million unique TCR beta sequences derived from some 190 million T cells. The study placed approximately 80% of its approximately 400 genotyped donors in the Caucasian-associated ancestry cluster.

About this clone: What it binds is unknown.

General study points: A later analysis linked around 15,000 TCR beta sequences to HLA alleles at 0.05 false discovery rate.

V shed 4 bases and J shed 5 bases, with 5 bases lying between them. The CDR3 extends over 11 amino acids. CDR1 is SNHLY, CDR2 FYNNEI, per germline. The study ran its PCR with 60 Vbeta and 13 Jbeta primers. TCRdb's table, derived via immunoSEQ multiplex PCR, lists solely in-frame clones and lacks some. Counted here are 150,000 to 200,000 clones, about four fifths occurring once; the ten biggest clones make up 7.4%. The TCR originated in a male donor in good health and CMV-seropositive. The chain couples TRBV2 to TRBJ2-5, with D tentatively TRBD1 (5 bases). The sequencing input was PBMCs. The DNA of the CDR3 is TGTGCCAGCAGTGCAGGGGAGACCCAGTACTTC. Amino acid sequence: CASSAGETQYF.